This paragraph reports one T cell receptor beta chain. Its antigen is unknown. The data stem from a study of long-term antiretroviral therapy in people with HIV. General study points: HIV repertoires spanned narrower CDR3 length ranges than controls.

CDR3 length equals 14 residues. Trimming took off 9 bases at V and 3 bases at J, with 17 bases between the two ends. Germline V gives CDR1 MNHNS, CDR2 SASEGT. Run at survey level, the immunoSEQ assay was version v3.0. Method: immunoSEQ multiplex PCR; TCRdb's copy keeps in-frame clones and lacks some. The sample has tens of thousands of clones; nearly 95% are singletons. Specimen: unsorted PBMCs, collected more than 6 years after starting antiretroviral therapy. The origin of this receptor is a man aged 25 to 40 with HIV. The chain carries TRBV6-1 and TRBJ1-2; the D gene is possibly TRBD1 (5 bases). The CDR3 DNA follows: TGTGCCAGTCGCGAACCCGACAGTCACTATGGCTACACCTTC. Translating gives CASREPDSHYGYTF.